A single sample is the source of the 27 T cell receptor beta chains below, sequenced in a study of T cell changes during pregnancy in multiple sclerosis. Repertoires were generated with immunoSEQ multiplex PCR, while TCRdb's copy carries only in-frame clones and drops some. The table has roughly 40,000 clones, approximately 92% seen once. The material sequenced was CD4+ T cells from peripheral blood mononuclear cells, taken in the third trimester of pregnancy. The receptors were gathered from a female donor with multiple sclerosis, enrolled in a pregnancy study.

This chain connects TRBV5-8 to TRBJ2-4, with TRBD1 identical over 7 bases. The V gene end was trimmed by 1 base and the J gene end by 8 bases; junction bases not matched to a gene: 0. The germline CDR1 and CDR2 sequences are SGHTS and YDEGEE. This CDR3 comprises 12 residues. For the CDR3, the DNA is TGTGCCAGCAGCTTGCAGGGGGACATTCAGTACTTC. It codes for CASSLQGDIQYF.

This clone was detected only once. The rearrangement links TRBV2 to TRBJ1-2; tentative D call: TRBD1 (5 bases). V was cut by 1 base and J by 3 bases, with 6 bases left in between. This CDR3 contains 13 residues. Germline V gene sequence: CDR1 SNHLY, CDR2 FYNNEI. The CDR3 DNA reads as TGTGCCAGCAGTGAAGGGGGCGACTATGGCTACACCTTC. It is translated as CASSEGGDYGYTF.

The CDR3 nucleotides read TGTGCCAGCTCACAAAGGACTAACTCCTACGAGCAGTACTTC. Encoded protein: CASSQRTNSYEQYF. This chain joins TRBV18 and TRBJ2-7; D is perhaps TRBD2 (6 bases). This CDR3 is built from 14 residues. Trimming stripped 4 bases from V and 0 bases from J, with 10 bases between. Germline V gene lookup returns CDR1 KGHSH and CDR2 LQKENI.

This clone was seen once. This chain links TRBV10-3 with TRBJ1-2, with D hard to call. CDR1 and CDR2 (germline): ENHRY, SYGVKD. This CDR3 is built from 13 residues. The germline V and J ends were trimmed by 2 bases and 8 bases, with 12 bases remaining between them. CDR3 residues: CAISERAGRGYTF. CDR3 bases: TGTGCCATCAGTGAGCGGGCGGGTCGGGGCTACACCTTC.

The CDR3 spells CAGAGAETQYF. The CDR3 nucleotides are TGTGCGGGGGCAGGGGCGGAGACCCAGTACTTC. The chain links TRBV6-1 to TRBJ2-5, with a tentative D call TRBD1 (6 bases). The CDR3 consists of 11 residues. CDR1 is MNHNS, CDR2 SASEGT, per germline.

This chain uses TRBV30 with TRBJ1-1, with unresolved D. There are 11 residues in the CDR3. Germline lookup yields CDR1 GTSNPN and CDR2 SVGIG (reference sequence). V gave up 3 bases and J gave up 10 bases, with 12 bases separating them. CDR3 DNA: TGTGCCTGGAGGGGAGCCGGAGGAGCTTTCTTT. This gives the protein CAWRGAGGAFF.

The chain links TRBV29-1 to TRBJ2-1, with a tentative D call TRBD2 (6 bases). V shed 7 bases and J shed 3 bases, with 13 bases lying between them. CDR1 and CDR2 from the germline V gene are SQVTM and ANQGSEA. The CDR3 has 13 amino acids. CDR3 nucleotides: TGCAGCGCTGGGACTCCATACTACAATGAGCAGTTCTTC. Protein product: CSAGTPYYNEQFF.

This clone was detected only once. V and J are TRBV4-1 and TRBJ2-3; no definite D call. CDR3 size: 14 residues. V was shortened by 4 bases and J by 6 bases, with 14 bases between the two germline ends. CDR1 and CDR2 (germline): MGHRA, YSYEKL. CDR3 amino acids: CASSPNIDADTQYF. In DNA, the CDR3 is TGCGCCAGCAGCCCCAATATAGATGCGGATACGCAGTATTTT.

The chain employs TRBV5-1 and TRBJ2-7; TRBD1 matches at 8 bases. With 0 bases clipped from V and 4 bases from J, the junction kept 6 bases outside the gene matches. Germline V gene data show CDR1 as SGHRS and CDR2 as YFSETQ. This CDR3 has 15 residues. CDR3 loop: CASSLGDRQGYEQYF. CDR3 DNA: TGCGCCAGCAGCTTGGGCGATAGACAGGGGTACGAGCAGTACTTC.

The chain recombines TRBV30 with TRBJ2-1; D is possibly TRBD1 (6 bases). The CDR3 sequence is 12 residues long. V gave up 5 bases and J gave up 6 bases, with 11 bases separating them. Germline V gene lookup returns CDR1 GTSNPN and CDR2 SVGIG (reference sequence). The CDR3 here is CAWELGGNEQFF. DNA for the CDR3: TGTGCCTGGGAACTAGGGGGCAATGAGCAGTTCTTC.

This rearrangement joins TRBV27 to TRBJ2-1; 9 positions agree with TRBD1. This CDR3 comprises 16 residues. With 3 bases clipped from V and 7 bases from J, the junction kept 10 bases outside the gene matches. CDR1 is MNHEY, CDR2 SMNVEV, per germline (reference sequence). This CDR3 is CASSFLGQGRGNEQFF. CDR3 DNA sequence: TGTGCCAGCAGTTTCCTAGGACAGGGGAGAGGGAATGAGCAGTTCTTC.

The rearrangement links TRBV19 to TRBJ2-7; the D gene is possibly TRBD1 (6 bases). V was pared by 5 bases and J by 4 bases, with 15 bases between. The CDR3 is made up of 14 amino acids. Germline CDR1 reads LNHDA; CDR2 reads SQIVND (reference sequence). CDR3 region: CASSFLGGGYEQYF. CDR3 coding DNA: TGTGCCAGTAGTTTTTTAGGGGGTGGATACGAGCAGTACTTC.

V and J are TRBV6-5 and TRBJ2-7, with 8 bases identical to TRBD2. The CDR3 length is 14 residues. Germline V gene lookup returns CDR1 MNHEY and CDR2 SVGAGI. With 6 bases clipped from V and 0 bases from J, the junction kept 4 bases outside the gene matches. The CDR3 nucleotides read TGTGCCAGCAGGCGGACTAGCCTCTCCTACGAGCAGTACTTC. This codes for CASRRTSLSYEQYF.

The chain is built from TRBV11-2 and TRBJ2-3; 7 nucleotides match TRBD1. Germline-derived CDR1 and CDR2 are SGHAT and FQNNGV. V was pared by 3 bases and J by 3 bases, with 6 bases of the junction left unmatched. This CDR3 has 15 residues. This CDR3 reads CASSLGDRRTDTQYF. The CDR3 DNA sequence: TGTGCCAGCAGCTTGGGGGACAGACGAACAGATACGCAGTATTTT.

This chain uses TRBV2 with TRBJ2-1, with 9 bases aligning to TRBD2. The CDR3 consists of 16 residues. Trimming removed 4 bases from V and 7 bases from J; junction bases left unmatched: 11. Germline V lookup: CDR1 SNHLY, CDR2 FYNNEI. The chain's CDR3 is CASSVLAGGPGNEQFF. The CDR3 DNA reads TGTGCCAGCAGTGTCCTTGCGGGAGGGCCTGGGAATGAGCAGTTCTTC.

This clone appeared once. V usage is TRBV6-6 and J usage is TRBJ2-1; 7 bases line up with TRBD2. Germline CDR1 is MNHNY and CDR2 is SVGAGI (reference sequence). This CDR3 has 15 residues. J gave up 7 bases and V 5 bases, and 11 bases lay outside the gene matches. The CDR3 spells CASSIAGTTGNEQFF. Here the CDR3 DNA reads TGTGCCAGCAGTATAGCCGGGACTACCGGGAATGAGCAGTTCTTC.

This rearrangement joins TRBV30 to TRBJ2-1; weak D call: TRBD2 (5 bases). With 1 base removed from V and 4 bases from J, the gap between germline ends came to 11 bases. CDR1 is GTSNPN and CDR2 is SVGIG in the germline V gene (reference sequence). CDR3 length: 14 amino acids. CDR3 amino acids: CAWSAGLLYNEQFF. The CDR3 DNA is TGTGCCTGGAGTGCGGGGTTGCTTTACAATGAGCAGTTCTTC.

The chain has TRBV19 and TRBJ2-3; TRBD1 agrees at 9 bases. The CDR3 has 15 residues. Germline-derived CDR1 and CDR2 are LNHDA and SQIVND (reference sequence). Unmatched junction bases numbered 7, after V lost 4 bases and J lost 5 bases. CDR3 nucleotide sequence: TGTGCCAGTAGTAAACAGGGGGCGGTAATAGATACGCAGTATTTT. It is translated as CASSKQGAVIDTQYF.

This chain uses TRBV6-1 with TRBJ2-1; TRBD2 matches at 11 bases. From germline, CDR1 is MNHNS and CDR2 SASEGT. CDR3 length equals 15 residues. Trimming at V came to 4 bases and at J to 4 bases, leaving 3 bases not matched to a gene. CDR3 in DNA: TGTGCCAGCAGTGCCCGGACTAGCGGGTACAATGAGCAGTTCTTC. This gives the protein CASSARTSGYNEQFF.

The chain carries TRBV4-2 and TRBJ2-1; TRBD2 agrees at 10 bases. V gave up 1 base and J gave up 8 bases; unmatched junction bases: 5. Germline V gene sequence: CDR1 LGHNA, CDR2 YNFKEQ. The CDR3 is 15 residues long. CDR3 sequence reads: CASSQVPTSGDEQFF. Here the CDR3 DNA reads TGTGCCAGCAGCCAAGTCCCTACTAGCGGGGATGAGCAGTTCTTC.

This clone has a single count. V is TRBV28 and J is TRBJ2-7, with D tentatively TRBD1 (6 bases). The CDR3 spans 13 residues. V was cut by 7 bases and J by 3 bases, with 13 bases left in between. In germline, CDR1 is MDHEN, CDR2 SYDVKM. CDR3 nucleotides: TGTGCCAGCACCACAGGGAAGGGCTACGAGCAGTACTTC. Its translation: CASTTGKGYEQYF. The whole variable domain, remainder taken from reference TRBV28 and TRBJ2-7, is DVKVTQSSRYLVKRTGEKVFLECVQDMDHENMFWYRQDPGLGLRLIYFSYDVKMKEKGDIPEGYSVSREKKERFSLILESASTNQTSMYLCASTTGKGYEQYFGPGTRLTVT.

The chain has TRBV7-9 and TRBJ2-5, with D possibly matching TRBD1 (5 bases). Germline assignment: CDR1 SEHNR and CDR2 FQNEAQ (reference sequence). CDR3 size: 15 residues. V lost 3 bases and J lost 3, with 14 bases in between. CDR3: CASSLVGLTKETQYF. CDR3 bases: TGTGCCAGCAGCTTGGTGGGGCTGACCAAAGAGACCCAGTACTTC.

The chain has TRBV6-1 and TRBJ2-5, with D maybe TRBD1 (6 bases). The CDR3 loop spans 14 amino acids. V lost 3 bases and J lost 1, with 9 bases in between. Germline V lookup: CDR1 MNHNS, CDR2 SASEGT. The CDR3 sequence is CASSERQVQETQYF. DNA for the CDR3: TGTGCCAGCAGTGAGAGACAGGTCCAAGAGACCCAGTACTTC.

The J gene is TRBJ2-2, the V gene TRBV29-1; possible D gene TRBD1, 6 bases. The germline gives CDR1 SQVTM, CDR2 ANQGSEA. The CDR3 has 12 residues. The V end lost 6 bases, the J end lost 5 bases, and 10 bases lay between the germline ends. CDR3 nucleotide sequence: TGCAGCGTAAAACAGGGTACCGGGGAGCTGTTTTTT. This gives the protein CSVKQGTGELFF.

CDR3 amino acids: CASRGLGAGELFF. The CDR3 nucleotides are TGCGCCTCCCGGGGACTGGGGGCCGGGGAGCTGTTTTTT. The chain has TRBV5-1 and TRBJ2-2; TRBD2 might be the D (6 bases). Trimming left V 10 bases short and J 6 bases short, with 16 bases between. Germline CDR1 SGHRS, CDR2 YFSETQ. The CDR3 is made up of 13 amino acids.

This clone was detected only a few times. As the CDR3 is not closed by the conserved phenylalanine or tryptophan, this likely results from a read error. The DNA is omitted, as the CDR3 cannot be located on it reliably, and the CDR3 follows TCRdb's listing. The chain has TRBV30 and TRBJ1-1; TRBD1 is taken as the D call from the table, unchecked against the DNA. Germline CDR1 is GTSNPN and CDR2 is SVGIG (reference sequence). The CDR3 sequence runs 9 residues, both termini included. CDR3 loop: CAWRGATVV.

This chain uses TRBV11-2 with TRBJ2-1; 7 bases align to TRBD1. This CDR3 has 15 amino acids. The V segment lost 3 bases and the J segment 6 bases; nucleotides outside the gene matches: 8. Germline CDR1 reads SGHAT; CDR2 reads FQNNGV. CDR3 residues: CASSFNRGWGNEQFF. The CDR3 DNA follows: TGTGCCAGCAGCTTTAACAGGGGTTGGGGCAATGAGCAGTTCTTC.